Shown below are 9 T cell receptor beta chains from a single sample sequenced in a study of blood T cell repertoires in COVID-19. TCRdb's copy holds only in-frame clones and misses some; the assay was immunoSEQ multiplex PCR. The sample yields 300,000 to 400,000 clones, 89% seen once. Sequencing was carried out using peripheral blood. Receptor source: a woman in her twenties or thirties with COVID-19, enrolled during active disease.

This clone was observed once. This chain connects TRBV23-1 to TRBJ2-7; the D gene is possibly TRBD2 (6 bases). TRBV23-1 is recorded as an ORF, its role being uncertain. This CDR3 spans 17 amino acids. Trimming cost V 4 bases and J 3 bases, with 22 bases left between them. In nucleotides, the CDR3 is TGCGCCAGCAGTCTGTCGGAGGGACTTAAGCCGATCTACGAGCAGTACTTC. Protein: CASSLSEGLKPIYEQYF.

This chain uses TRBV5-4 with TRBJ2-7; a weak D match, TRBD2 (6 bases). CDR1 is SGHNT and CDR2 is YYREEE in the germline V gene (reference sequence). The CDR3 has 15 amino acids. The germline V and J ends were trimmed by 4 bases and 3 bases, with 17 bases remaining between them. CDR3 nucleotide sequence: TGTGCCAGCAGCCAGTTAGGAGGGCGTGTCTACGAGCAGTACTTC. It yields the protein CASSQLGGRVYEQYF.

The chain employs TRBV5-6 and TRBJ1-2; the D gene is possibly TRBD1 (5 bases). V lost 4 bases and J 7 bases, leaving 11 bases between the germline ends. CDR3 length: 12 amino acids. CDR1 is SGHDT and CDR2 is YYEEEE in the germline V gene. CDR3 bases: TGTGCCAGCAGCCGAAGCGGGGGTGGCTACACCTTC. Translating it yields CASSRSGGGYTF.

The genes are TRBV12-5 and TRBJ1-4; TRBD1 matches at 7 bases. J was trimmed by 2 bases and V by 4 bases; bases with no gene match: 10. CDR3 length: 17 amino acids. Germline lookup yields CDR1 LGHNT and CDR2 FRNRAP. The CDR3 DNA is TGTGCTAGTGGTTCTACAGACAGGGTCGTGACTAATGAAAAACTGTTTTTT. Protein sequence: CASGSTDRVVTNEKLFF.

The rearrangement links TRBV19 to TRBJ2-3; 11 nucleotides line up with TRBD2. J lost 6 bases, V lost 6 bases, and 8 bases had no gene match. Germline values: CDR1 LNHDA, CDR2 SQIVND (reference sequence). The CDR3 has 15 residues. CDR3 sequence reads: CASSLQASGRDTQYF. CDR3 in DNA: TGTGCCAGTAGCCTCCAGGCTAGCGGGAGGGATACGCAGTATTTT.

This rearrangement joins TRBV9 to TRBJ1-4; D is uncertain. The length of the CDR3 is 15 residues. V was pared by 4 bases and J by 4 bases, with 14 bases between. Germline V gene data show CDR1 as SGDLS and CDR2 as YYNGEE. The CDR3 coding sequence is TGTGCCAGCAGCCCCGGTGGGGAGGTTAATGAAAAACTGTTTTTT. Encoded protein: CASSPGGEVNEKLFF.

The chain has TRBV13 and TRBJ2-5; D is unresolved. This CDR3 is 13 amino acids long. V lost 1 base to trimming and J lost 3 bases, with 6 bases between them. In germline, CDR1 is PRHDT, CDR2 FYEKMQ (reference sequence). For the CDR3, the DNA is TGTGCCAGCAGCTTAGCCAGGAAAGAGACCCAGTACTTC. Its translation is CASSLARKETQYF.

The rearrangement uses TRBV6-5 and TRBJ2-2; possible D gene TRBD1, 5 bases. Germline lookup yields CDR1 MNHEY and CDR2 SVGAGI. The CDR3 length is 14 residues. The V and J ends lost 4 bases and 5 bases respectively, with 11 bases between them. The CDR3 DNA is TGTGCCAGCAGTTGGCGACAGCCGACCGGGGAGCTGTTTTTT. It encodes CASSWRQPTGELFF.

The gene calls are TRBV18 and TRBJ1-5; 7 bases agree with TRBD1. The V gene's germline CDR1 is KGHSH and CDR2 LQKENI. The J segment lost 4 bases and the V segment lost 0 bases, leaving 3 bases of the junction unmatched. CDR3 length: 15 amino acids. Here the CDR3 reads CASSPPGQRNQPQHF. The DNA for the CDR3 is TGTGCCAGCTCACCACCGGGACAGCGAAATCAGCCCCAGCATTTT.